The TCR beta chain described here comes from a study of T cell repertoires in cytomegalovirus infection. Study-wide context: Recently described HLA-C-restricted plus well-studied HLA-B-restricted CMV epitopes were used. CMV infection plus the matching HLA type was flagged by public TCR beta signatures. Broader study findings: Based on cumulative public TCR beta family frequency, carriers of CMV plus the relevant HLA were identified.

This clonotype occurred a few times. The antigen is undetermined. TCRdb reprocessed the reads with MiXCR, giving one entry per CDR3 protein. The sample holds approximately 110,000 distinct CDR3 sequences, under 45% seen once. This clonotype was obtained from a human donor in good health (CMV status not recorded). Some clones in this sample may be carry-over from other donors' samples. Material: CD8+ T cells from cultured PBMCs, obtained from culture after CMV antigen stimulation.

In DNA form, the CDR3 reads TGCGCCAGCAGCCTAGGGGACTACTACACAGATACGCAGTATTTT. It specifies CASSLGDYYTDTQYF. This chain connects TRBV4-1 to TRBJ2-3; 7 bases match TRBD2. V shed 4 bases, J shed 2 bases, and the junction held 6 bases outside the gene matches. CDR1 and CDR2 from the germline V gene are MGHRA and YSYEKL. The CDR3 spans 15 residues.